This is a list of T cell receptor beta chains from one sample in a study of patients and donors after allogeneic stem cell transplantation. One entry per CDR3 protein results from TCRdb running MiXCR on the RT-PCR reads. The table includes over 350,000 distinct CDR3 sequences, approximately 16% detected once. The sequencing sample was made of blood, either unsorted or a sorted T cell fraction (not recorded which). The receptors shown here come from a human donor who was either an allogeneic HSCT recipient or a stem cell or donor lymphocyte infusion donor (not recorded which). It is not recorded whose cells these are; they may come from a transplant donor. Both conserved end residues are part of each CDR3. The D gene is left open where the match is weak. For some rows the clone size is stated as once, few or many, or as a class when expanded; others skip it.

d_call	clone_size	v_call	j_call	cdr3_aa	cdr3_nt
-	few	TRBV7-9	TRBJ2-7	CASSLNTYEQYF	TGTGCCAGCAGCTTAAATACCTACGAGCAGTACTTC
-	once	TRBV7-9	TRBJ2-1	CASSRREGVNEQFF	TGTGCCAGCAGCCGCCGAGAGGGGGTGAACGAGCAGTTCTTC
TRBD1	few	TRBV15	TRBJ2-5	CATSSLDRVEETQYF	TGTGCCACCAGCAGCTTAGACAGGGTTGAGGAGACCCAGTACTTC
-	few	TRBV6-2/TRBV6-3	TRBJ1-2	CASISSGRPFANYGYTF	TGTGCCAGCATATCGAGTGGACGGCCGTTCGCTAACTATGGCTACACCTTC
-	few	TRBV20-1	TRBJ1-5	CSASPGMRQPQHF	TGCAGTGCTAGTCCGGGGATGCGTCAGCCCCAGCATTTT
-	few	TRBV11-2	TRBJ1-1	CASSLGGARAFF	TGTGCCAGCAGCCTCGGCGGGGCTCGAGCTTTCTTT
TRBD2	-	TRBV12-3/TRBV12-4	TRBJ2-5	CASSLAGLAGGKETQYF	TGTGCCAGCAGTTTAGCGGGACTAGCGGGGGGGAAAGAGACCCAGTACTTC
TRBD2	-	TRBV20-1	TRBJ2-7	CSASFLAGVSYEQYF	TGCAGTGCTAGTTTTCTAGCGGGAGTATCCTACGAGCAGTACTTC
-	-	TRBV5-8	TRBJ1-5	CASSPRGPGPQHF	TGTGCCAGCAGCCCACGGGGGCCGGGCCCCCAGCATTTT
-	few	TRBV29-1	TRBJ1-2	CSVEERRADYGYTF	TGCAGCGTTGAAGAAAGGAGGGCAGACTATGGCTACACCTTC
-	few	TRBV7-9	TRBJ2-5	CASSSSVSYQYQETQYF	TGTGCCAGCAGCTCCTCAGTAAGCTACCAGTACCAAGAGACCCAGTACTTC
TRBD2	few	TRBV7-9	TRBJ2-3	CASSSSGRATDTQYF	TGTGCCAGCAGTTCTTCCGGGAGGGCCACAGATACGCAGTATTTT
-	many	TRBV6-5	TRBJ2-7	CASSYGTSIYEQYF	TGTGCCAGCAGTTACGGGACCTCGATATACGAGCAGTACTTC
-	few	TRBV29-1	TRBJ2-1	CSVGLANNEQFF	TGCAGCGTTGGGCTAGCTAACAATGAGCAGTTCTTC
TRBD2	-	TRBV27	TRBJ2-1	CASSSPSGRRDEQFF	TGTGCCAGCAGTTCACCTAGCGGGAGGAGAGATGAGCAGTTCTTC
-	few	TRBV30	TRBJ2-1	CAWSVAGEQFF	TGTGCCTGGAGTGTGGCAGGTGAGCAGTTCTTC
TRBD2	-	TRBV6-1	TRBJ2-1	CASTAGVGYNEQFF	TGTGCCAGCACAGCGGGAGTTGGTTACAATGAGCAGTTCTTC
-	-	TRBV10-3	TRBJ2-7	CAIRQGIYEQYF	TGTGCCATCAGACAGGGTATCTACGAGCAGTACTTC
TRBD2	few	TRBV4-3	TRBJ2-3	CASSQEIVHGGGATDTQYF	TGCGCCAGCAGCCAAGAAATTGTACATGGCGGGGGGGCCACAGATACGCAGTATTTT
-	few	TRBV9	TRBJ2-7	CASSVQVGYEQYF	TGTGCCAGCAGCGTCCAGGTAGGGTACGAGCAGTACTTC
TRBD1	-	TRBV6-1	TRBJ1-1	CASSGDRRTEAFF	TGTGCCAGCAGTGGGGACAGGCGGACTGAAGCTTTCTTT
-	few	TRBV20-1	TRBJ2-7	CSASLPQGPAYEQYF	TGCAGTGCTAGCCTCCCGCAGGGTCCGGCCTACGAGCAGTACTTC
TRBD2	-	TRBV12-3/TRBV12-4	TRBJ2-5	CASSSNPSRGVQETQYF	TGTGCCAGCAGTTCAAACCCCTCCCGGGGGGTCCAAGAGACCCAGTACTTC
TRBD1	-	TRBV7-8	TRBJ2-3	CASSPGQANTDTQYF	TGTGCCAGCAGCCCTGGACAGGCAAACACAGATACGCAGTATTTT
-	-	TRBV7-2	TRBJ2-5	CASSLAASQETQYF	TGTGCCAGCAGCTTAGCCGCTAGCCAGGAGACCCAGTACTTC
-	many	TRBV12-3/TRBV12-4	TRBJ2-2	CASSLTTNTGELFF	TGTGCCAGCAGTTTGACGACGAACACCGGGGAGCTGTTTTTT
TRBD1	-	TRBV18	TRBJ1-3	CASSPKFRPTGGLSGNTIYF	TGTGCCAGCTCACCCAAATTTCGCCCGACAGGGGGCCTTTCTGGAAACACCATATATTTT
TRBD2	few	TRBV4-3	TRBJ2-7	CASSQATAGYEQYF	TGCGCCAGCAGCCAGGCGACAGCGGGATACGAGCAGTACTTC
-	-	TRBV5-6	TRBJ2-1	CASSFLGTNEQFF	TGTGCCAGCAGCTTTTTGGGCACGAATGAGCAGTTCTTC
TRBD1	few	TRBV4-1	TRBJ1-1	CASSQVTGVNTEAFF	TGCGCCAGCAGCCAAGTTACAGGGGTGAACACTGAAGCTTTCTTT
-	few	TRBV6-1	TRBJ2-3	CASRKTGATDTQYF	TGTGCCAGCAGAAAGACGGGGGCCACAGATACGCAGTATTTT
TRBD1	many	TRBV5-1	TRBJ2-7	CASKETGGPHEQYF	TGCGCCAGCAAAGAGACAGGGGGACCGCACGAGCAGTACTTC
-	few	TRBV5-5	TRBJ2-7	CASSRTGTIGSYEQYF	TGTGCCAGCAGCCGAACCGGGACAATAGGGTCCTACGAGCAGTACTTC